These T cell receptor beta chains were read from a single sample in a study of blood T cell repertoires in COVID-19. Clones were sequenced by immunoSEQ multiplex PCR, and TCRdb holds only the in-frame ones, with some missing. In the table there are roughly 290,000 clones, approximately 91% of which are singletons. The specimen was peripheral blood. These TCRs come from a woman aged 60-75 years with acute or convalescent COVID-19. CDR3s include the opening cysteine and the closing phenylalanine or tryptophan. A D gene is named only where the DNA matches it firmly. A row's size may be missing; if present it is once, few, many or a size class.

v_call: TRBV29-1
clone_size: -
d_call: TRBD2
j_call: TRBJ2-2
cdr3_nt: TGCAGCGTTTTTTTACTAGCGGTCAACACCGGGGAGCTGTTTTTT
cdr3_aa: CSVFLLAVNTGELFF

v_call: TRBV10-2
clone_size: -
d_call: -
j_call: TRBJ2-7
cdr3_nt: TGCGCCAGCAGTTCCTTTCCGACGGGGTACTACGAGCAGTACTTC
cdr3_aa: CASSSFPTGYYEQYF

v_call: TRBV7-3
clone_size: few
d_call: TRBD2
j_call: TRBJ2-1
cdr3_nt: TGTGCCAGCAGCTCCTTTGCGGGGGGTTACAATGAGCAGTTCTTC
cdr3_aa: CASSSFAGGYNEQFF

v_call: TRBV18
clone_size: -
d_call: -
j_call: TRBJ1-1
cdr3_nt: TGTGCCAGCTCACCATTACCGGGGAACACTGAAGCTTTCTTT
cdr3_aa: CASSPLPGNTEAFF

v_call: TRBV4-2
clone_size: -
d_call: -
j_call: TRBJ1-2
cdr3_nt: TGTGCCAGCAGCCGCATACAGGGAGACTATGGCTACACCTTC
cdr3_aa: CASSRIQGDYGYTF

v_call: TRBV5-6
clone_size: -
d_call: TRBD2
j_call: TRBJ2-3
cdr3_nt: TGTGCCAGCAGCCGGACTAGCGTTTTTCTCACAGATACGCAGTATTTT
cdr3_aa: CASSRTSVFLTDTQYF

v_call: TRBV30
clone_size: many
d_call: TRBD2
j_call: TRBJ2-2
cdr3_nt: TGTGCCTGGAGTGTGGCGGGAGCCAACACCGGGGAGCTGTTTTTT
cdr3_aa: CAWSVAGANTGELFF

v_call: TRBV5-4
clone_size: -
d_call: -
j_call: TRBJ2-1
cdr3_nt: TGTGCCAGCAGCCCCGAGAGCTCCTACAATGAGCAGTTCTTC
cdr3_aa: CASSPESSYNEQFF

v_call: TRBV2
clone_size: -
d_call: -
j_call: TRBJ2-7
cdr3_nt: TGTGCCAGCAGTGAAGCGCTCTGGGGCGCCTTCCACGAGCAGTACTTC
cdr3_aa: CASSEALWGAFHEQYF

v_call: TRBV12-5
clone_size: -
d_call: -
j_call: TRBJ2-5
cdr3_nt: TGTGCTAGTGGTTTGTCAGGGGTGGAGACCCAGTACTTC
cdr3_aa: CASGLSGVETQYF

v_call: TRBV5-1
clone_size: -
d_call: TRBD2
j_call: TRBJ2-1
cdr3_nt: TGCGCCAGCAGCTTTGATCTAGCGGGTTCTCCGGGAAGGAATGAGCAGTTCTTC
cdr3_aa: CASSFDLAGSPGRNEQFF

v_call: TRBV29-1
clone_size: -
d_call: -
j_call: TRBJ2-2
cdr3_nt: TGCAGCCGAGGCAGGACTTCGAACACCGGGGAGCTGTTTTTT
cdr3_aa: CSRGRTSNTGELFF